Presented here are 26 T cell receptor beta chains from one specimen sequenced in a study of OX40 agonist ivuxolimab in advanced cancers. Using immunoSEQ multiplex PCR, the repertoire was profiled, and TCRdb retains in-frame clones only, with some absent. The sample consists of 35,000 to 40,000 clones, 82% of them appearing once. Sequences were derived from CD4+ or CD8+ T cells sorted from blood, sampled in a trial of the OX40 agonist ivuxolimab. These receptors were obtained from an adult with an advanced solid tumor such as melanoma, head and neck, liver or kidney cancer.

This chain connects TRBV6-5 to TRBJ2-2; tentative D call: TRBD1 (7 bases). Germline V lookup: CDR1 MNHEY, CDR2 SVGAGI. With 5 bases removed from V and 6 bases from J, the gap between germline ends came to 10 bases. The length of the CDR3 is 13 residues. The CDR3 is CASSDRDSGELFF. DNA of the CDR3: TGTGCCAGCAGTGACAGGGACTCCGGGGAGCTGTTTTTT.

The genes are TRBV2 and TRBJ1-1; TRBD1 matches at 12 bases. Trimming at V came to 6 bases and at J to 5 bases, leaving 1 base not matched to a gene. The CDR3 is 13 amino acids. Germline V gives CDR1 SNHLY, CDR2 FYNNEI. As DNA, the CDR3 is TGTGCCAGCAGGGGACAGGGGGCAACTGAAGCTTTCTTT. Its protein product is CASRGQGATEAFF. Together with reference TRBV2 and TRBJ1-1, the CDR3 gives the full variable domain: EPEVTQTPSHQVTQMGQEVILRCVPISNHLYFYWYRQILGQKVEFLVSFYNNEISEKSEIFDDQFSVERPDGSNFTLKIRSTKLEDSAMYFCASRGQGATEAFFGQGTRLTVV.

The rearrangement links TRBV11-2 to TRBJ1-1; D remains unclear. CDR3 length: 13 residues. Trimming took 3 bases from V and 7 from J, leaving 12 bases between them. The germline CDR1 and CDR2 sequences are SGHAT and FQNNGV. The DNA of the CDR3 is TGTGCCAGCAGCTTCGCGAATAACGGTGAAGCTTTCTTT. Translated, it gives CASSFANNGEAFF.

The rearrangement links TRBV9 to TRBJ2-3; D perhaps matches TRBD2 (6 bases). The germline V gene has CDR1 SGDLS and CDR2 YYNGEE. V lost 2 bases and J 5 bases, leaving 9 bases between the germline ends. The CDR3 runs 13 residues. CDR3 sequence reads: CASSVQAGDTQYF. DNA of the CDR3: TGTGCCAGCAGCGTCCAAGCGGGAGATACGCAGTATTTT.

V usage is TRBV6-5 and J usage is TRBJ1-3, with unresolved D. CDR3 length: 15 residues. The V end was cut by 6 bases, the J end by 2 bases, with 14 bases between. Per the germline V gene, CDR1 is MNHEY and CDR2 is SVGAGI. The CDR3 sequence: CASSPRTQTGNTIYF. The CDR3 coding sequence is TGTGCCAGCAGCCCCAGGACGCAAACTGGAAACACCATATATTTT.

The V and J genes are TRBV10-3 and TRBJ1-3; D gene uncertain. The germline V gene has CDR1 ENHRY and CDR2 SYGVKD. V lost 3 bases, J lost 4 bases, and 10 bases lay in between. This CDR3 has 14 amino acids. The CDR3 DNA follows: TGTGCCATCAGTGACGAGGGTTCCGGAAACACCATATATTTT. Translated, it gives CAISDEGSGNTIYF.

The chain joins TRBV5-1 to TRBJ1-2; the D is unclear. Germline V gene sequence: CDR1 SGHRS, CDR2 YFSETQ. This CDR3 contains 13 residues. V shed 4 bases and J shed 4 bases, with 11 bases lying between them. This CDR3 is CASSPEPFYGYTF. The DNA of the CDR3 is TGCGCCAGCAGCCCCGAACCTTTCTATGGCTACACCTTC.

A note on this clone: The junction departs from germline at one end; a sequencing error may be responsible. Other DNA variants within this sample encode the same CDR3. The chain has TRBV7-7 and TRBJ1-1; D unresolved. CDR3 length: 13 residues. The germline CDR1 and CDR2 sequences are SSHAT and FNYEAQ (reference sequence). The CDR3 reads CASSLDRNTEAFF. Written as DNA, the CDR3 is TGTGCTAGCAGCTTAGATCGGAACACTGAAGCTTTCTTT.

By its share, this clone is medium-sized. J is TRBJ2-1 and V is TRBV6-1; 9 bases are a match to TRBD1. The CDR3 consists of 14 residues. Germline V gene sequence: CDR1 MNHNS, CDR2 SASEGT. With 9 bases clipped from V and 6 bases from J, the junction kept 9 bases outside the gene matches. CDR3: CASVEGQGGNEQFF. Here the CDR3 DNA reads TGTGCCAGTGTTGAGGGACAGGGCGGCAATGAGCAGTTCTTC.

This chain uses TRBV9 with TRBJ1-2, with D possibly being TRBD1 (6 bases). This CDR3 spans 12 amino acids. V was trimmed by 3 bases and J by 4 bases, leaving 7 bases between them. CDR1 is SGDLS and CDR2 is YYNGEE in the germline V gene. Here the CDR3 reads CASSEQGYGYTF. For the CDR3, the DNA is TGTGCCAGCAGCGAACAGGGCTATGGCTACACCTTC. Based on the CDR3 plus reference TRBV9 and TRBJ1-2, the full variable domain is DSGVTQTPKHLITATGQRVTLRCSPRSGDLSVYWYQQSLDQGLQFLIQYYNGEERAKGNILERFSAQQFPDLHSELNLSSLELGDSALYFCASSEQGYGYTFGSGTRLTVV.

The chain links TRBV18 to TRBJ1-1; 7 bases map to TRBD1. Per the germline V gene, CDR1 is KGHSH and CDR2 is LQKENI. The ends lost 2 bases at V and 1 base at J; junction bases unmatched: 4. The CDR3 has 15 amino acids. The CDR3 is CASSPDRVGNTEAFF. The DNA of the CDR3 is TGTGCCAGCTCACCAGACAGGGTGGGGAACACTGAAGCTTTCTTT.

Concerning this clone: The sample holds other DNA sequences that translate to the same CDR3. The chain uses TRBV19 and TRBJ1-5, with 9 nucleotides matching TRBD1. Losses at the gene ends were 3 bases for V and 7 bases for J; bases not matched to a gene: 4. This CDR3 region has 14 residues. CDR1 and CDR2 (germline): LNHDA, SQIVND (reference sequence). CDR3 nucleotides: TGTGCCAGTAGTATTTGGACAGGGGACCAGCCCCAGCATTTT. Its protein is CASSIWTGDQPQHF.

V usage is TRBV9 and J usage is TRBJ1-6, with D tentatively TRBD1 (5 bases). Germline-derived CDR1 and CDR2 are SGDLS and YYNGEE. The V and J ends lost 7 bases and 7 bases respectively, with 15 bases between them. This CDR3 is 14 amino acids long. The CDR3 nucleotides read TGTGCCAGCCGACCGGGGGGAGAAAATTCACCCCTCCACTTT. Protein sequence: CASRPGGENSPLHF.

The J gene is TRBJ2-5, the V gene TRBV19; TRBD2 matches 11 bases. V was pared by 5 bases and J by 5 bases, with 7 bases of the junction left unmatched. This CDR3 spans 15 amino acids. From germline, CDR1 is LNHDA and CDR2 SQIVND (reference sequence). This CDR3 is CASSSSGRPDETQYF. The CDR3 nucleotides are TGTGCCAGTAGTTCTAGCGGGAGGCCCGATGAGACCCAGTACTTC.

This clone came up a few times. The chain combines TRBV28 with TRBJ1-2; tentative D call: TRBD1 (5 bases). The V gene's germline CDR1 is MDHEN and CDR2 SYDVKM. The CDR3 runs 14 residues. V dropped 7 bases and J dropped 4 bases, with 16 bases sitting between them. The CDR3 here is CASTYRSFLYGYTF. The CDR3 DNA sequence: TGTGCCAGCACATACAGGTCCTTCCTCTATGGCTACACCTTC.

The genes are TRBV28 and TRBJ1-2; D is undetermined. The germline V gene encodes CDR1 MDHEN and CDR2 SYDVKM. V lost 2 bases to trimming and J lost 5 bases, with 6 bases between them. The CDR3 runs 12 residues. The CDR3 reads CASSLPRYGYTF. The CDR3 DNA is TGTGCCAGCAGTTTACCCCGGTATGGCTACACCTTC.

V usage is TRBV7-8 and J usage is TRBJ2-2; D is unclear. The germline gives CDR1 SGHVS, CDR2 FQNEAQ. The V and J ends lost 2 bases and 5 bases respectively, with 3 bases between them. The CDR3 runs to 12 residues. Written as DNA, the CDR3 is TGTGCCAGCAGCTTATTAACCGGGGAGCTGTTTTTT. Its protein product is CASSLLTGELFF.

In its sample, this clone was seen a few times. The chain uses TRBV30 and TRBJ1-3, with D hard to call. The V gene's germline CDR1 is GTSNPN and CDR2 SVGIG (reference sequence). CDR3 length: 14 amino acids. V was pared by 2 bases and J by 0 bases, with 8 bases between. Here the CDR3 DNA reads TGTGCCTGGAGTCGGGGTCACTCTGGAAACACCATATATTTT. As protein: CAWSRGHSGNTIYF.

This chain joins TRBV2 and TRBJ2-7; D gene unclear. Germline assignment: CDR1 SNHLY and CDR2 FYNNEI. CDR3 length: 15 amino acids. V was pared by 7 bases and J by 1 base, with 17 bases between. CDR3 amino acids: CASTNSPGGSYEQYF. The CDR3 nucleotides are TGTGCCAGCACCAACTCGCCGGGCGGTTCCTACGAGCAGTACTTC.

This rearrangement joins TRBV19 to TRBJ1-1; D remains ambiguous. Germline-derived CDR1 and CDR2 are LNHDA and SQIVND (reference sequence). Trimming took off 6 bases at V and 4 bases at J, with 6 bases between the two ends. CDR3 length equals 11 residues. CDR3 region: CASRASTEAFF. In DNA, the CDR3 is TGTGCCAGTAGGGCAAGCACTGAAGCTTTCTTT.

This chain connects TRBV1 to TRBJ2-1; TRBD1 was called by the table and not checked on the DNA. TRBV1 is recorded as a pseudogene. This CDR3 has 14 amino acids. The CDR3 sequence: CTSQGRKSFNEQFF. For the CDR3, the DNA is TGCACCAGCCAGGGGCGGAAAAGTTTCAATGAGCAGTTCTTC.

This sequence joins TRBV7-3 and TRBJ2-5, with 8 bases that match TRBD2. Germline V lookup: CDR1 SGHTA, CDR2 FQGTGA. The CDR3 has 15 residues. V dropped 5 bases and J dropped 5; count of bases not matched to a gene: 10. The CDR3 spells CASSLTGTRGETQYF. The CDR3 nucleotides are TGTGCCAGCAGCCTTACCGGGACTAGAGGGGAGACCCAGTACTTC.

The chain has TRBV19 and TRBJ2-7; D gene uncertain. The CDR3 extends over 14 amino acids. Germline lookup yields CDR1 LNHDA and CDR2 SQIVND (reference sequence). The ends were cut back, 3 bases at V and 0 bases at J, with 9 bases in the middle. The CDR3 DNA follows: TGTGCCAGTAGTATCCCCGGGTCCTCCTACGAGCAGTACTTC. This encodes CASSIPGSSYEQYF.

DNA for the CDR3: TGTGCCAGCAGCTTAAGCCGCCAAGAGACCCAGTACTTC. Translation gives CASSLSRQETQYF. This rearrangement joins TRBV7-2 to TRBJ2-5; no clear D gene. This CDR3 has 13 amino acids. Germline CDR1 and CDR2: SGHTA and FQGNSA. Trimming pared 2 bases from V and 1 base from J, leaving 5 bases between. Together with reference TRBV7-2 and TRBJ2-5, the CDR3 gives the full variable domain: GAGVSQSPSNKVTEKGKDVELRCDPISGHTALYWYRQSLGQGLEFLIYFQGNSAPDKSGLPSDRFSAERTGGSVSTLTIQRTQQEDSAVYLCASSLSRQETQYFGPGTRLLVL.

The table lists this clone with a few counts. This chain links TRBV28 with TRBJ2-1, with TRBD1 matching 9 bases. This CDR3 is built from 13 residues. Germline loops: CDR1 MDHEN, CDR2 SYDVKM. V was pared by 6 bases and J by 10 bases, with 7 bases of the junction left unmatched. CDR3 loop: CASSRQGVREQFF. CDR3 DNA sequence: TGTGCCAGCAGCCGACAGGGGGTACGGGAGCAGTTCTTC.

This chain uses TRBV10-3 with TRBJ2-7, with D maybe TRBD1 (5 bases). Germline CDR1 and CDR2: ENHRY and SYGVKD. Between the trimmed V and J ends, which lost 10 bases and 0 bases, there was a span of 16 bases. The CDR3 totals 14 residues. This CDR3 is CATRVDRRSYEQYF. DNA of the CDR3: TGTGCCACCAGAGTCGACAGACGCTCCTACGAGCAGTACTTC.